The subject of this entry is one TCR beta chain. Its antigen is currently unknown. These data belong to a study of Tregs in tolerant kidney transplant recipients. The CDR3 has 15 amino acids. Germline V gene data show CDR1 as KGHSH and CDR2 as LQKENI. V shed 2 bases, J shed 3 bases, and the junction held 3 bases outside the gene matches. The data were produced by immunoSEQ multiplex PCR, yet TCRdb's version contains in-frame clones alone and is incomplete. The sample lists about 87,000 clones; approximately 93% were seen once. Broader study findings: No direct test of biological reproducibility was done here. Antigen-driven expansion was suggested because donor-specific Tregs expanded more than all Tregs in tolerant patients.

Unstimulated Tregs (CD4+CD25+CD127-) and CD4+CD25- non-Tregs were sorted from PBMCs. Sequenced material: CD4+ T cells from blood, taken before the transplant. The source is a human donor who received a combined kidney and bone marrow transplant. The chain carries TRBV18 and TRBJ1-2; TRBD1 agrees at 10 bases. This CDR3 reads CASSPSGQGHYGYTF. The CDR3, as DNA: TGTGCCAGCTCACCATCGGGACAGGGGCACTATGGCTACACCTTC. The whole variable domain, remainder taken from reference TRBV18 and TRBJ1-2, is NAGVMQNPRHLVRRRGQEARLRCSPMKGHSHVYWYRQLPEEGLKFMVYLQKENIIDESGMPKERFSAEFPKEGPSILRIQQVVRGDSAAYFCASSPSGQGHYGYTFGSGTRLTVV.